This T cell receptor (beta chain) comes out of a study of cytomegalovirus exposure and HLA in healthy donors. Background on the study: Prior work identified about 120 million unique TCR beta sequences in approximately 200 million T cells. The study, taken as a whole, reports: Likely technical artifact: a cluster of highly shared sequence variants. In vitro checks showed that three CMV-associated chains really do target CMV antigens.

The CDR3 runs 14 residues. V was pared by 3 bases and J by 9 bases, with 11 bases of the junction left unmatched. Germline CDR1 and CDR2: MGHDK and SYGVNS. Regarding this clone: What it binds is unknown.

PCR amplification relied on 60 Vbeta primers (plus 13 Jbeta primers). Only in-frame clones appear in the TCRdb table, and some are missing; sequencing was by immunoSEQ multiplex PCR. The sample records some 110,000 clones, roughly 74% being singletons. The sample was PBMCs. This rearrangement joins TRBV25-1 to TRBJ2-7, with 7 bases identical to TRBD1. The TCR comes from a woman in her 30s in good health and CMV-seronegative. The CDR3 DNA is TGTGCCAGCAGTGACCTCGAAGGGGGCGCGAGGCAGTACTTC. As protein: CASSDLEGGARQYF.